The 15 T cell receptor beta chains below come from one sample, sequenced in a study of blood T cells in healthy people across ages. A second roughly 6 to 12 cycle PCR used barcoded and J-beta primers. TCRdb re-analysed the 5' RACE reads in MiXCR, keeping a single row per CDR3 protein. The sample has approximately 1.5 million distinct CDR3 sequences; around 40% are singletons. The sample comprised blood. These receptors were collected from a woman aged 18 to 35 in good health.

This clonotype was seen only a few times. This chain links TRBV27 with TRBJ1-2; 9 bases map to TRBD1. The CDR3 length is 16 residues. The germline V gene has CDR1 MNHEY and CDR2 SMNVEV (reference sequence). After removal of 5 bases from V and 0 bases from J, the junction contained 7 bases not matched to a gene. CDR3 DNA: TGTGCCAGCAGTCCCGGGACAGGGAGGGCTAACTATGGCTACACCTTC. Its translation: CASSPGTGRANYGYTF.

The chain has TRBV7-2 and TRBJ2-5; D tentatively fits TRBD1 or TRBD2 (5 bases each). CDR1 is SGHTA and CDR2 is FQGNSA in the germline V gene. This CDR3 is built from 15 residues. The V end was cut by 8 bases, the J end by 11 bases, with 27 bases between. The CDR3 here is CASRVQTAGTGEQYF. As DNA, the CDR3 is TGTGCCAGCCGGGTTCAAACGGCAGGGACGGGTGAGCAGTACTTC.

The chain joins TRBV7-2 to TRBJ1-2, with a possible D match to TRBD1 (6 bases). This CDR3 spans 14 amino acids. In germline, CDR1 is SGHTA, CDR2 FQGNSA. Trimming removed 1 base at V and 6 bases at J, with 12 bases between. CDR3 sequence: CASSLVGGDHGYTF. DNA of the CDR3: TGTGCCAGCAGCTTAGTGGGGGGCGATCATGGCTACACCTTC.

This chain links TRBV10-3 with TRBJ2-3, with TRBD2 as a possible D gene (6 bases). Deletions cut 4 bases from V and 2 bases from J, with 7 bases between. Germline assignment: CDR1 ENHRY and CDR2 SYGVKD. The CDR3 is 13 amino acids. CDR3 in DNA: TGTGCCATCAGTGGGGGGGACACAGATACGCAGTATTTT. Translation gives CAISGGDTDTQYF.

Regarding this clonotype: This clone may be a read error of a much larger clone one base away. V gene TRBV29-1 combines with J gene TRBJ2-7, with 9 bases fitting TRBD2. Looked up from germline, CDR1 is SQVTM and CDR2 is ANQGSEA. The CDR3 totals 15 residues. J lost 7 bases, V lost 4 bases, and 14 bases had no gene match. The CDR3 coding sequence is TGCAGCGTTGGGAGACCTAGCGGGGAGTACAATGAGCAGTACTTC. This codes for CSVGRPSGEYNEQYF.

This sequence joins TRBV6-5 and TRBJ2-5; 8 nucleotides match TRBD1. CDR1 and CDR2 from the germline V gene are MNHEY and SVGAGI. V shed 2 bases and J 11 bases; nucleotides not matched to a gene: 10. CDR3 size: 14 residues. CDR3: CASSYGDRYNEQYF. CDR3 DNA sequence: TGTGCCAGCAGTTACGGGGACAGGTACAATGAGCAGTACTTC.

V and J are TRBV4-2 and TRBJ2-5, with 7 bases identical to TRBD2. Germline trimming cut 3 bases from V and 5 bases from J; bases unmatched to any gene: 9. The CDR3 runs to 15 residues. Per the germline V gene, CDR1 is LGHNA and CDR2 is YNFKEQ. CDR3 sequence: CASSQGPTSAETQYF. The CDR3 DNA is TGTGCCAGCAGCCAGGGACCTACTAGCGCCGAGACCCAGTACTTC.

The chain employs TRBV6-5 and TRBJ1-2; TRBD1 aligns across 8 bases. Trimming cost V 1 base and J 4 bases; bases outside gene matches: 14. Germline V lookup: CDR1 MNHEY, CDR2 SVGAGI. The CDR3 loop spans 18 amino acids. The CDR3 region is CASSYFADRQGNSYGYTF. The CDR3 DNA is TGTGCCAGCAGTTACTTCGCGGACCGACAGGGGAATAGCTATGGCTACACCTTC.

This clonotype was recorded only once. The V call is TRBV20-1, the J call TRBJ1-5; weak D call: TRBD1 (5 bases). This CDR3 spans 14 amino acids. Trimming left V 4 bases short and J 7 bases short, with 17 bases between. CDR1 DFQATT and CDR2 SNEGSKA come from the germline V gene (reference sequence). The CDR3 sequence: CSAKGRQGGQPQHF. The CDR3 DNA reads TGCAGTGCTAAGGGACGGCAGGGAGGGCAGCCCCAGCATTTT.

This clonotype has at least ten counts. The chain uses TRBV2 and TRBJ1-5, with a possible D match to TRBD1 (5 bases). This CDR3 has 15 residues. Germline V lookup: CDR1 SNHLY, CDR2 FYNNEI. The V end was cut by 4 bases, the J end by 0 bases, with 10 bases between. As DNA, the CDR3 is TGTGCCAGCAGTGTGGGCAGGGCTAGCAATCAGCCCCAGCATTTT. Its translation: CASSVGRASNQPQHF.

The V call is TRBV9, the J call TRBJ2-1; 8 bases map to TRBD1. Looked up from germline, CDR1 is SGDLS and CDR2 is YYNGEE. Trimming cost V 4 bases and J 15 bases; bases outside gene matches: 18. The CDR3 is made up of 15 amino acids. The CDR3: CASSPAGTGLVYPFF. The DNA for the CDR3 is TGTGCCAGCAGCCCCGCCGGGACAGGTTTAGTTTATCCGTTCTTC.

The rearrangement links TRBV24-1 to TRBJ2-5; 13 bases fit TRBD2. The V and J ends lost 4 bases and 2 bases, in that order; junction bases with no gene match: 9. Looked up from germline, CDR1 is KGHDR and CDR2 is SFDVKD. There are 18 residues in the CDR3. In DNA form, the CDR3 reads TGTGCCACCAGTGACCCAGGGACTAGCGGGATACGACAAGAGACCCAGTACTTC. Its protein is CATSDPGTSGIRQETQYF.

J is TRBJ1-2 and V is TRBV3-1; 9 nucleotides match TRBD1. The CDR3 spans 16 residues. Germline CDR1 LGHDT, CDR2 YNNKEL (reference sequence). The V gene end was trimmed by 4 bases and the J gene end by 4 bases; junction bases not matched to a gene: 10. The CDR3: CASSPITGGLGYGYTF. The DNA of the CDR3 is TGTGCCAGCAGCCCGATAACAGGGGGCTTGGGCTATGGCTACACCTTC.

The genes are TRBV4-3 and TRBJ2-3; 7 bases fit TRBD1. This CDR3 contains 17 residues. Germline V gene data show CDR1 as LGHNA and CDR2 as YSLEER. Trimming removed 1 base from V and 3 bases from J; junction bases left unmatched: 10. The CDR3 coding sequence is TGCGCCAGCAGCCAAGCCCCCACGGGACAGATAACAGATACGCAGTATTTT. It specifies CASSQAPTGQITDTQYF.

V usage is TRBV20-1 and J usage is TRBJ1-2; D is unresolved. With 2 bases removed from V and 0 bases from J, the gap between germline ends came to 13 bases. The CDR3 loop spans 15 amino acids. Germline-derived CDR1 and CDR2 are DFQATT and SNEGSKA (reference sequence). CDR3 nucleotide sequence: TGCAGTGCTAGACACCCCCTATCCGCTAACTATGGCTACACCTTC. This codes for CSARHPLSANYGYTF.